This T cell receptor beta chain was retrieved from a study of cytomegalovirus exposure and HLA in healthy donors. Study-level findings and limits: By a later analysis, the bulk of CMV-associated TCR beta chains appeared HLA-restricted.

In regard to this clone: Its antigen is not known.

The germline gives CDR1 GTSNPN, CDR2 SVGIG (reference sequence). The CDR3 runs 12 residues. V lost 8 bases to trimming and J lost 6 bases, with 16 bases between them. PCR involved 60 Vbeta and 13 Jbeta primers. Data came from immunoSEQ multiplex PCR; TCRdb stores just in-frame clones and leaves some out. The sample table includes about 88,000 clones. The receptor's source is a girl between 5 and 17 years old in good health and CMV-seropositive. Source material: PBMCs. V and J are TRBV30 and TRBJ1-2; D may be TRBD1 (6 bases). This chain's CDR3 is CAGQGRQDGYTF. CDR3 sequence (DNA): TGTGCCGGGCAGGGGCGTCAGGATGGCTACACCTTC.